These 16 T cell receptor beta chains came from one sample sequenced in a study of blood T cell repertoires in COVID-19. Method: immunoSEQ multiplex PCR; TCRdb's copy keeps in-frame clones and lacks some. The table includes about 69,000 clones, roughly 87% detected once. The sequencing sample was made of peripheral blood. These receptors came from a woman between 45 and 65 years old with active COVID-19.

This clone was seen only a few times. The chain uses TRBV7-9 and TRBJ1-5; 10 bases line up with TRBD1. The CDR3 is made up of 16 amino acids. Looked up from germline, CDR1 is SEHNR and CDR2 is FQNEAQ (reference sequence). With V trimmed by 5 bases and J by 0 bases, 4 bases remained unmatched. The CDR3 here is CASSPGTGDSNQPQHF. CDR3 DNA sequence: TGTGCCAGCAGCCCAGGGACAGGGGATAGCAATCAGCCCCAGCATTTT.

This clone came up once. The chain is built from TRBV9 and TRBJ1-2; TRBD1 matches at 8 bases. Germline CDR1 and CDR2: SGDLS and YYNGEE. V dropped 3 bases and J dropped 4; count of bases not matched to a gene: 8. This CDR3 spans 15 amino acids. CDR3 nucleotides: TGTGCCAGCAGCGAGGGGGCAGGGGGCATCTATGGCTACACCTTC. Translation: CASSEGAGGIYGYTF.

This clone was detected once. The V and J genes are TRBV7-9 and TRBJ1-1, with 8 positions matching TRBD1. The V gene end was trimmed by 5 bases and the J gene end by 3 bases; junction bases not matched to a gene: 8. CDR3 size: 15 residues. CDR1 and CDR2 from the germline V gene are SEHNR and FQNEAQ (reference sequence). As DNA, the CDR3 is TGTGCCAGCAGCCCCTGGACAGGGCGGGACACTGAAGCTTTCTTT. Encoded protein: CASSPWTGRDTEAFF.

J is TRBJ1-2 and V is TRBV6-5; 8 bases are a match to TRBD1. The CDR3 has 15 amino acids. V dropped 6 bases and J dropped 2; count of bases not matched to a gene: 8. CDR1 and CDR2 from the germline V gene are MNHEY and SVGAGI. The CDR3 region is CASSPSGQANYGYTF. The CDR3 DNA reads TGTGCCAGCAGCCCATCGGGACAGGCGAACTATGGCTACACCTTC.

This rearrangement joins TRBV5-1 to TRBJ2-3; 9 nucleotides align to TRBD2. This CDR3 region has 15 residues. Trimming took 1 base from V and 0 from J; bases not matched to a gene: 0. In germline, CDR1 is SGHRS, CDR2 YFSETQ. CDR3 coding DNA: TGCGCCAGCAGCTTGACTAGCGGGAGCACAGATACGCAGTATTTT. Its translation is CASSLTSGSTDTQYF.

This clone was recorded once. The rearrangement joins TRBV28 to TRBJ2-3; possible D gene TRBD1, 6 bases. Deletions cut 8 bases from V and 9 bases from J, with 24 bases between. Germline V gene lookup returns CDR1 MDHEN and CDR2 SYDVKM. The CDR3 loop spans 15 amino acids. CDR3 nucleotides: TGTGCCAGCGACCAAACCGGGACCCTGCAGGGGACGCAGTATTTT. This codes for CASDQTGTLQGTQYF.

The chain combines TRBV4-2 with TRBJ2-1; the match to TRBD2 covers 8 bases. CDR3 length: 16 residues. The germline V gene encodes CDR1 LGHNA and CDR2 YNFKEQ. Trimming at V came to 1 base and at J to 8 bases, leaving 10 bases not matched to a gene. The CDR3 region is CASSQVSSGARDEQFF. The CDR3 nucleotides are TGTGCCAGCAGCCAAGTTAGTAGCGGGGCCAGGGATGAGCAGTTCTTC.

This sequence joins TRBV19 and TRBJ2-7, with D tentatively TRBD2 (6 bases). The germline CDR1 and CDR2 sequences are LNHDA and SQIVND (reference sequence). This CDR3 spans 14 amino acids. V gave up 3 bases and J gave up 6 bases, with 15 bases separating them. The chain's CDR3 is CASSIGSGVSEQYF. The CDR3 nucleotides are TGTGCCAGTAGTATCGGGTCGGGGGTCAGCGAGCAGTACTTC.

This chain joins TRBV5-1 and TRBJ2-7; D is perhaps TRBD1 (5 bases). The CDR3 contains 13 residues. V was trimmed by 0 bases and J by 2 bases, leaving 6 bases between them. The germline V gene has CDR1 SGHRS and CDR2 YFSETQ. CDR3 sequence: CASSLEGPYEQYF. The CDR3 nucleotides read TGCGCCAGCAGCTTGGAGGGGCCCTACGAGCAGTACTTC. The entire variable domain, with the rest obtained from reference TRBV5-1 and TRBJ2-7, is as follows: KAGVTQTPRYLIKTRGQQVTLSCSPISGHRSVSWYQQTPGQGLQFLFEYFSETQRNKGNFPGRFSGRQFSNSRSEMNVSTLELGDSALYLCASSLEGPYEQYFGPGTRLTVT.

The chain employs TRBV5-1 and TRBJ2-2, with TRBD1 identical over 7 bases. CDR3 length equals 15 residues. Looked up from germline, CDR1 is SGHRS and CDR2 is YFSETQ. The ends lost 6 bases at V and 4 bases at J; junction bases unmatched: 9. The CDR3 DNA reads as TGCGCCAGCATGGAAGGGGACAGACCCACCGGGGAGCTGTTTTTT. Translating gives CASMEGDRPTGELFF.

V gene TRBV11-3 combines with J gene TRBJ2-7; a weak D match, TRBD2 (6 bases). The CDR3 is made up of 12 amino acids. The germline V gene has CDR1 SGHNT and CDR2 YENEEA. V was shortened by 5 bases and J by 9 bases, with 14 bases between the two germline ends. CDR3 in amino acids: CASSDGSRRQYF. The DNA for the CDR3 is TGTGCCAGCAGCGACGGGAGTAGAAGGCAGTACTTC.

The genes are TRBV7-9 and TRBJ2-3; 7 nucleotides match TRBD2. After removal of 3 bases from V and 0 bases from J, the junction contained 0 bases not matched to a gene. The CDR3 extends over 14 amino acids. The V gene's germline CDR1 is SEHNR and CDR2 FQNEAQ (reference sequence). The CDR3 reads CASSFSGSTDTQYF. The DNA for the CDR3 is TGTGCCAGCAGCTTTAGCGGGAGCACAGATACGCAGTATTTT.

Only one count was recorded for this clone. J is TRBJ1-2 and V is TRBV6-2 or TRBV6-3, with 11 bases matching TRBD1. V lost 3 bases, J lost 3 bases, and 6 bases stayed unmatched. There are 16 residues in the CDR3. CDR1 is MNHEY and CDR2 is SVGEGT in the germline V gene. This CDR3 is CASSYSRTGGDYGYTF. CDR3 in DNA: TGTGCCAGCAGTTATAGTAGGACAGGGGGCGACTATGGCTACACCTTC.

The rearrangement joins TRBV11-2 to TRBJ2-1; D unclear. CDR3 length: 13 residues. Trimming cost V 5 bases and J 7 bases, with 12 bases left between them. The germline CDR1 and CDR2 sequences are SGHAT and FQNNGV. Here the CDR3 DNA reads TGTGCCAGCAGCGCGCCGACATGGAATGAGCAGTTCTTC. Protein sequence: CASSAPTWNEQFF. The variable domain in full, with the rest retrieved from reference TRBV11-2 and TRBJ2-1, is EAGVAQSPRYKIIEKRQSVAFWCNPISGHATLYWYQQILGQGPKLLIQFQNNGVVDDSQLPKDRFSAERLKGVDSTLKIQPAKLEDSAVYLCASSAPTWNEQFFGPGTRLTVL.

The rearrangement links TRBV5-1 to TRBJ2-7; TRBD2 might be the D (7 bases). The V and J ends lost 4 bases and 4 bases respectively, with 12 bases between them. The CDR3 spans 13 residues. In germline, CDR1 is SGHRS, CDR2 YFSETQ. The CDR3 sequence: CASSPGGIYEQYF. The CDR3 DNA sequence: TGCGCCAGCAGCCCGGGGGGCATTTACGAGCAGTACTTC.

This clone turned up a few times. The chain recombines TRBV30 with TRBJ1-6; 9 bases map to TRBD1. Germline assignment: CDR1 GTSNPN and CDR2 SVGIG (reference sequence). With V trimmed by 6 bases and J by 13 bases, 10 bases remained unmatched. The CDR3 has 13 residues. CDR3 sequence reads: CACLGTGIIPLHF. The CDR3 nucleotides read TGTGCCTGCCTCGGGACAGGGATAATCCCCCTCCACTTT.